Many counts were recorded for the clone carrying this T cell receptor beta chain. The sample belongs to a study of early T cells in non-severe SARS-CoV-2 infection. This CDR3 has 15 amino acids. Trimming took 7 bases from V and 3 from J, leaving 19 bases between them. TCRdb re-analysed the 5' RACE reads in MiXCR, keeping a single row per CDR3 protein. The sample shows more than 55,000 distinct CDR3 sequences, more than 8.5% of them seen only once. This TCR was recovered from an adult who was a healthcare worker with PCR-confirmed SARS-CoV-2 infection or an uninfected control (not recorded which). Sample: whole blood. V is TRBV12-3 or TRBV12-4 and J is TRBJ2-7; D might be TRBD1 (6 bases). Here the CDR3 reads CASKPGGAGDYEQYF. Here the CDR3 DNA reads TGTGCCAGCAAACCTGGGGGCGCCGGAGACTACGAGCAGTACTTC.